The rows below give T cell receptor beta chains drawn from one sample of a study of CD8 T cells in ankylosing spondylitis. TCRdb reprocessed the 5' RACE reads via MiXCR and lists one record per CDR3 protein. Of some 840,000 distinct CDR3 sequences in the sample, roughly 10% were seen once. The specimen was blood, either unsorted or a sorted T cell fraction (not recorded which). These receptors were collected from a male donor with ankylosing spondylitis. Both conserved end residues are part of each CDR3. The D gene is left open where the match is weak. Clone size is given for some rows only: seen once, a few or many times, or a class if the clone is expanded.

v_call,cdr3_length,j_call,d_call,clone_size,cdr3_nt,cdr3_aa
TRBV7-8,19,TRBJ1-4,TRBD1,few,TGTGCCAGCAGCTTAGAACGGGACAGGGGGCGCTCCCCTAATGAAAAACTGTTTTTT,CASSLERDRGRSPNEKLFF
TRBV7-9,14,TRBJ2-7,-,many,TGTGCCAGCAGCTCCTCCGGGACCTTCCTGGAGCAGTACTTC,CASSSSGTFLEQYF
TRBV28,14,TRBJ1-2,TRBD1,few,TGTGCCAGCAGTCTCCCGGGACAGGGTAATGGCTACACCTTC,CASSLPGQGNGYTF
TRBV5-1,13,TRBJ2-7,-,-,TGCGCCAGCAGCTTGTGGGGTAACTACGAGCAGTACTTC,CASSLWGNYEQYF
TRBV28,14,TRBJ2-7,-,-,TGTGCCAGCAGGGGACCTGCCTTGCTCTACGAGCAGTACTTC,CASRGPALLYEQYF
TRBV11-2,20,TRBJ2-5,TRBD1,few,TGTGCCAGCAGCTCCGTACCGGTCCCCGGACAGGGGTCGTTGGGAGAGACCCAGTACTTC,CASSSVPVPGQGSLGETQYF
TRBV12-3/TRBV12-4,12,TRBJ1-1,-,many,TGTGCCAGCAGGCCGTTGAACACTGAAGCTTTCTTT,CASRPLNTEAFF
TRBV5-1,15,TRBJ2-1,TRBD1,many,TGCGCCAGCAGCCACACCGGGACAGGGGGCAGGGAGCAGTTCTTC,CASSHTGTGGREQFF
TRBV29-1,17,TRBJ2-7,-,few,TGCAGCGTTGAGAGTTTACGGGGGGCCCTTCTTTTCTACGAGCAGTACTTC,CSVESLRGALLFYEQYF
TRBV6-6,12,TRBJ2-3,-,-,TGTGCCAGCAACGTTGGGCCTGATACGCAGTATTTT,CASNVGPDTQYF
TRBV28,14,TRBJ2-5,-,-,TGTGCCAGCAGTTCCCAGACATTGCGAGAGACCCAGTACTTC,CASSSQTLRETQYF
TRBV6-1,15,TRBJ1-1,TRBD1,few,TGTGCCAGCAGTGAATCGACAGGGAAGAACACTGAAGCTTTCTTT,CASSESTGKNTEAFF
TRBV6-5,13,TRBJ2-7,-,few,TGTGCCAGCAGTTACGGAAGCGGCCGCGCGCAGTACTTC,CASSYGSGRAQYF
TRBV28,13,TRBJ1-1,-,-,TGTGCCAGCAGTTTACCCCACAACACTGAAGCTTTCTTT,CASSLPHNTEAFF